The rows below give T cell receptor beta chains drawn from one sample of a study of shared clonotypes between healthy human individuals. Clones were sequenced by immunoSEQ multiplex PCR, and TCRdb holds only the in-frame ones, with some missing. The sample includes roughly 1.4 million clones, approximately 98.5% of them seen just once. The sample consisted of naive CD4+ T cells sorted from blood. Source of these receptors: a man aged 25-45 years in good health. CDR3s include the opening cysteine and the closing phenylalanine or tryptophan. The D gene is left open where the match is weak. Clone size, where shown, is once, few, many, or a class for clones that have expanded.

>TRBV10-2|once|-|TRBJ2-3
TGCGCCAGCTCGTACGCCGCAGATACGCAGTATTTT
CASSYAADTQYF
>TRBV28|-|-|TRBJ2-7
TGTGCCAGCACCTCGACAGGAACCTACGAGCAGTACTTC
CASTSTGTYEQYF
>TRBV10-1|-|-|TRBJ1-5
TGCGCCAGCAGTGACGGGAGTCAGCCCCAGCATTTT
CASSDGSQPQHF
>TRBV7-2|-|-|TRBJ2-2
TGTGCCAGCAGCGGATCAACTAGCACGGCCGGGGAGCTGTTTTTT
CASSGSTSTAGELFF
>TRBV5-1|-|TRBD1|TRBJ1-1
TGCGCCAGCAGCCGGGACAGCGGGAACACTGAAGCTTTCTTT
CASSRDSGNTEAFF
>TRBV9|-|-|TRBJ2-3
TGTGCCAGCACCGTTGGGCTACCCACAGATACGCAGTATTTT
CASTVGLPTDTQYF
>TRBV27|-|TRBD2|TRBJ2-1
TGTGCCAGCAGTTTCGCCGGGACTAGATCTAATGAGCAGTTCTTC
CASSFAGTRSNEQFF
>TRBV23-1|-|-|TRBJ2-1
TGCGCCAGCAGTCAATCTTGCGGATTCAATGAGCAGTTCTTC
CASSQSCGFNEQFF
>TRBV25-1|-|-|TRBJ2-3
TGTGCCAGCAGTAGCTTAGGCGCGAGTCTCACAGATACGCAGTATTTT
CASSSLGASLTDTQYF
>TRBV10-3|-|TRBD1|TRBJ2-3
TGTGCCATCACCCCCGGGACAGGGTTGACAGATACGCAGTATTTT
CAITPGTGLTDTQYF
>TRBV5-1|-|-|TRBJ2-7
TGCGCCAGCAGGGATAGTTACGAGCAGTACTTC
CASRDSYEQYF
>TRBV10-3|once|-|TRBJ1-4
TGTGCCATCAGTGAGATGGGGGGCGCGGAAGAAAAACTGTTTTTT
CAISEMGGAEEKLFF
>TRBV9|-|-|TRBJ2-7
TGTGCCAGCAGCGTAGCTGGTTTGGGCCAGGGCTTTGAGCAGTACTTC
CASSVAGLGQGFEQYF
>TRBV15|-|-|TRBJ2-5
TGTGCCACCAGCAAAGGTGGGCCTGAGGAGACCCAGTACTTC
CATSKGGPEETQYF
>TRBV30|-|TRBD1|TRBJ1-5
TGTGCCTGGAGCGCCTGGGGACAGGGAGACAGTCAGCCCCAGCATTTT
CAWSAWGQGDSQPQHF
>TRBV18|-|-|TRBJ2-7
TGTGCCAGCTCACCACGAGACGAGCAGTACTTC
CASSPRDEQYF
>TRBV6-5|-|-|TRBJ1-2
TGTGCCAGCAGAACTGGAAGGGGCTACACCTTC
CASRTGRGYTF
>TRBV20-1|-|-|TRBJ1-2
TGCAGTGCTAGCCTGACACCTGGTACCTTC
CSASLTPGTF
>TRBV4-1|once|TRBD1|TRBJ2-7
TGCGCCAGCAGCCAAGCGGGACAGAAGAGCTCCTACGAGCAGTACTTC
CASSQAGQKSSYEQYF
>TRBV5-6|-|TRBD1|TRBJ2-5
TGTGCCAGCAGCCTACAGGGGTCTCAAGAGACCCAGTACTTC
CASSLQGSQETQYF
>TRBV27|-|-|TRBJ2-5
TGTGCCAGCAGTCCCCCGTACCAAGAGACCCAGTACTTC
CASSPPYQETQYF
>TRBV7-2|-|TRBD2|TRBJ2-7
TGTGCCAGCAGCTCCCCCCGTGTACTAGCGGCCTACGAGCAGTACTTC
CASSSPRVLAAYEQYF
>TRBV30|-|-|TRBJ1-4
TGTGCCTGGATGCGGACAGCCCTTAATGAAAAACTGTTTTTT
CAWMRTALNEKLFF
>TRBV5-1|-|TRBD2|TRBJ2-1
TGCGCCAGCAGCTTGGGACTAGCGGGAGGTAATACCTGGAATGAGCAGTTCTTC
CASSLGLAGGNTWNEQFF
>TRBV5-1|-|TRBD1|TRBJ2-1
TGCGCCAGCAGCTATCCCCGGGACAGTCCCCTTACTGGGTACAATGAGCAGTTCTTC
CASSYPRDSPLTGYNEQFF
>TRBV28|-|-|TRBJ2-2
TGTGTCGTTCGGGATCCCTTTGGGGAGCTGTTTTTT
CVVRDPFGELFF
>TRBV10-2|once|-|TRBJ1-2
TGCGCCAGCAGTGTATCAGGCAGGGGAGGTGGCTACACCTTC
CASSVSGRGGGYTF
>TRBV6-1|-|-|TRBJ2-6
TGTGCCAGCAGTGAAGGGGTCTCTGGGGCCAACGTCCTGACTTTC
CASSEGVSGANVLTF
>TRBV11-2|once|TRBD1|TRBJ2-2
TGTGCCAGCAGCTTATTCGGCGGGCAGGGGGCTTTTACCGGGGAGCTGTTTTTT
CASSLFGGQGAFTGELFF
>TRBV18|-|-|TRBJ2-7
TGTGCCAGCTCACCAGGGGATTCCTACGAGCAGTACTTC
CASSPGDSYEQYF
>TRBV19|once|-|TRBJ2-7
TGTGCCAGTAGTAGCGGGCACTACGAGCAGTACTTC
CASSSGHYEQYF
>TRBV2|-|TRBD2|TRBJ2-2
TGTGCCAGCAGTGAAAAGGGCGGGAGGTGGAACACCGGGGAGCTGTTTTTT
CASSEKGGRWNTGELFF
>TRBV20-1|-|-|TRBJ2-7
TGCAGTGCTACCATCGTTGAGCAGTACTTC
CSATIVEQYF
>TRBV28|-|-|TRBJ1-1
TGTGCCAGCAGTTCTTCCTTGAGATTAGTGAACACTGAAGCTTTCTTT
CASSSSLRLVNTEAFF
>TRBV20-1|-|-|TRBJ2-7
TGCAGTGCTAGAGCCACCCTCTTC
CSARATLF
>TRBV9|-|-|TRBJ2-7
TGTGCCAGCAGCGTAGGCGGCCAAGGGCCCTACGAGCAGTACTTC
CASSVGGQGPYEQYF
>TRBV5-4|-|TRBD2|TRBJ2-2
TGTGCCAGCAGCTTGGCCGGCGGGAGGGCTTACACCGGGGAGCTGTTTTTT
CASSLAGGRAYTGELFF
>TRBV5-1|-|-|TRBJ1-2
TGCGCCAGCAGCTTCGATCCCCAAGCTACAACTAACTATGGCTACACCTTC
CASSFDPQATTNYGYTF
>TRBV20-1|-|TRBD1|TRBJ1-2
TGCAGTGTTAAGAGGGGGCGAGGCTACACCTTC
CSVKRGRGYTF
>TRBV14|-|TRBD2|TRBJ2-2
TGTGCCAGCGGACCTAAGGGCGGGAGGAACGGGGAGCTGTTTTTT
CASGPKGGRNGELFF
>TRBV28|-|TRBD1|TRBJ1-5
TGTGCCAGCAGTTTGGAGGACAGGGGGACTCAGCCCCAGCATTTT
CASSLEDRGTQPQHF
>TRBV5-1|-|TRBD2|TRBJ2-7
TGCGCCAGCAGCTCGGGACTAGCGGGAGACCGCTCCTACGAGCAGTACTTC
CASSSGLAGDRSYEQYF
>TRBV28|once|TRBD1|TRBJ2-7
TGTGCCAGCAGTTTACCAACCGGGACAGTAGTTTACGAGCAGTACTTC
CASSLPTGTVVYEQYF
>TRBV19|-|TRBD1|TRBJ1-4
TGTGCCAGTAATCGGGACAGACAAGAAAAACTGTTTTTT
CASNRDRQEKLFF
>TRBV5-1|once|TRBD2|TRBJ2-1
TGCGCCAGCAGCCTGGGCTGGGCGGGAGGAGATAATGAGCAGTTCTTC
CASSLGWAGGDNEQFF
>TRBV6-4|-|TRBD2|TRBJ2-3
TGTGCCAGCAGTATAGGACTAGCGGGAGATACGCAGTATTTT
CASSIGLAGDTQYF
>TRBV9|-|TRBD2|TRBJ2-1
TGTGCCAGCAGCAGTTGGGAGGGAGGGCCCTACAATGAGCAGTTCTTC
CASSSWEGGPYNEQFF
>TRBV7-7|-|-|TRBJ2-2
TGTGCCAGCAGCCGGGCCTTTAACGCCGGGGAGCTGTTTTTT
CASSRAFNAGELFF
>TRBV4-3|-|-|TRBJ1-5
TGCGCCAGCAGCCCGGGCCGGGTGGCAAATCAGCCCCAGCATTTT
CASSPGRVANQPQHF
>TRBV15|-|-|TRBJ2-5
TGTGCCACCATACGGCGCTGGCGAAACAGGGTAAGAGAGACCCAGTACTTC
CATIRRWRNRVRETQYF
>TRBV7-9|-|-|TRBJ2-4
TGTGCCAGCAGGGCATCAGGGGGGGAGAACATTCAGTACTTC
CASRASGGENIQYF
>TRBV10-3|-|-|TRBJ1-5
TGTGCCATCTCCCCCGGACAGTGGGGTCAGCCCCAGCATTTT
CAISPGQWGQPQHF
>TRBV4-1|-|TRBD2|TRBJ2-1
TGCGCCAGCAGCCAAGAATCCAGCGGGGCTGTGGGAGCAGGAGGTGGAAAACAGTTCTTC
CASSQESSGAVGAGGGKQFF
>TRBV27|-|-|TRBJ1-1
TGTGCCAGCAGTCGTAACCCATTACAGGTGAACACTGAAGCTTTCTTT
CASSRNPLQVNTEAFF
>TRBV5-1|-|-|TRBJ2-7
TGCGCCAGCAGCTTGGTAGTGTCAGGTAACTACGAGCAGTACTTC
CASSLVVSGNYEQYF
>TRBV5-4|-|-|TRBJ1-3
TGTGCCAGCAGCTTGGGCGGGCAACGCGGAAACACCATATATTTT
CASSLGGQRGNTIYF
>TRBV28|-|TRBD1|TRBJ2-7
TGTGCCAGCAGTTTACCGACAGGGTCGGCCTACGAGCAGTACTTC
CASSLPTGSAYEQYF